Described below is a single T cell receptor beta chain sequence and its context. Its antigen remains unknown. These data originate in a study of shared clonotypes between healthy human individuals. Findings and limits, study-wide: Estimated richness was generally greater in naive than memory subsets.

A deep-level run was used for the assay. The data were produced by immunoSEQ multiplex PCR, yet TCRdb's version contains in-frame clones alone and is incomplete. The table includes a few million clones, roughly 92% detected once. CDR1 and CDR2 (germline): SEHNR, FQNEAQ (reference sequence). The trim removed 3 bases at V and 2 bases at J, leaving 5 bases unmatched. CDR3 length: 15 amino acids. This sequence joins TRBV7-9 and TRBJ2-3, with TRBD1 matching 7 bases. This clonotype was sampled from a man aged 18 to 29 in good health. The sequenced sample consisted of naive CD4+ T cells sorted from blood. Subset indicated: CD45RA+ positively selected. The CDR3 sequence: CASSLSGTVTDTQYF. DNA for the CDR3: TGTGCCAGCAGCTTGTCCGGGACAGTCACAGATACGCAGTATTTT.